Below are 14 T cell receptor beta chains sequenced from a single sample in a study of OX40 agonist ivuxolimab in advanced cancers. The assay was immunoSEQ multiplex PCR, and TCRdb's table has in-frame clones only and misses some. The table records tens of thousands of clones, approximately 85% of them present only once. This sample comprised CD4+ or CD8+ T cells sorted from blood, obtained in a trial of the OX40 agonist ivuxolimab. These receptors were taken from an adult with an advanced solid tumor such as melanoma, head and neck, liver or kidney cancer.

The CDR3 DNA follows: TGTGCCAGCAGCGTAGGGGGGTTTACTGAAGCTTTCTTT. The encoded protein is CASSVGGFTEAFF. The V gene is TRBV9, the J gene TRBJ1-1; a possible D gene is TRBD1 (5 bases). This CDR3 spans 13 amino acids. CDR1 is SGDLS, CDR2 YYNGEE, per germline. The V and J ends lost 0 bases and 5 bases respectively, with 8 bases between them.

The V gene is TRBV5-1, the J gene TRBJ2-3, with TRBD2 matching 8 bases. This CDR3 has 17 residues. V was pared by 5 bases and J by 0 bases, with 11 bases of the junction left unmatched. Germline CDR1 is SGHRS and CDR2 is YFSETQ. CDR3 amino acids: CASSIRLAGPSTDTQYF. For the CDR3, the DNA is TGCGCCAGCAGTATAAGGCTAGCGGGCCCTAGCACAGATACGCAGTATTTT.

The J gene is TRBJ2-7, the V gene TRBV7-9; the match to TRBD2 covers 10 bases. CDR3 size: 14 residues. Germline CDR1 reads SEHNR; CDR2 reads FQNEAQ (reference sequence). J lost 4 bases, V lost 2 bases, and 2 bases had no gene match. The DNA of the CDR3 is TGTGCCAGCAGCTTAAAAGCGGGAGGGTACGAGCAGTACTTC. Encoded protein: CASSLKAGGYEQYF. Full variable domain (rest looked up from reference TRBV7-9 and TRBJ2-7): DTGVSQNPRHKITKRGQNVTFRCDPISEHNRLYWYRQTLGQGPEFLTYFQNEAQLEKSRLLSDRFSAERPKGSFSTLEIQRTEQGDSAMYLCASSLKAGGYEQYFGPGTRLTVT.

The rearrangement links TRBV9 to TRBJ2-2; 13 positions agree with TRBD2. Trimming at V came to 4 bases and at J to 4 bases, leaving 10 bases not matched to a gene. Germline V gene lookup returns CDR1 SGDLS and CDR2 YYNGEE. The CDR3 runs to 18 residues. In DNA form, the CDR3 reads TGTGCCAGCAGCCCACGACCGGGACTAGCGGGGTTCACCGGGGAGCTGTTTTTT. Protein: CASSPRPGLAGFTGELFF.

V is TRBV30 and J is TRBJ1-4, with 10 bases that match TRBD1. The CDR3 loop spans 15 amino acids. The ends lost 2 bases at V and 6 bases at J; junction bases unmatched: 6. CDR1 is GTSNPN and CDR2 is SVGIG in the germline V gene (reference sequence). CDR3 coding DNA: TGTGCCTGGAGTATCCCGGGACAGGGGTATGAAAAACTGTTTTTT. Amino acids: CAWSIPGQGYEKLFF.

The rearrangement uses TRBV21-1 and TRBJ2-7; the table's D gene call, TRBD1, was not cross checked with the DNA. TRBV21-1 constitutes a pseudogene. The CDR3 consists of 15 residues. This CDR3 reads CASSKGAGKLYEQYF. In DNA form, the CDR3 reads TGTGCCAGCAGCAAAGGCGCAGGGAAACTCTACGAGCAGTACTTC.

This clone was found a few times. The chain has TRBV18 and TRBJ2-3; D assignment may be TRBD1 or TRBD2 (5 bases each). V was trimmed by 7 bases and J by 0 bases, leaving 11 bases between them. This CDR3 has 14 amino acids. Germline loops: CDR1 KGHSH, CDR2 LQKENI. The CDR3 coding sequence is TGTGCCAGCTGCCCGGGACCCAGCACAGATACGCAGTATTTT. This codes for CASCPGPSTDTQYF.

This chain links TRBV7-2 with TRBJ2-3, with 7 positions matching TRBD2. The J segment lost 1 base and the V segment lost 0 bases, leaving 4 bases of the junction unmatched. This CDR3 has 16 amino acids. CDR1 is SGHTA and CDR2 is FQGNSA in the germline V gene. CDR3 DNA sequence: TGTGCCAGCAGCTTAGCGGGGGGGAGGGGCACAGATACGCAGTATTTT. Protein sequence: CASSLAGGRGTDTQYF.

In nucleotides, the CDR3 is TGTGCCAGCAGCTTGGACAGAAGCTCCTACGAGCAGTACTTC. This codes for CASSLDRSSYEQYF. This sequence joins TRBV5-4 and TRBJ2-5; D remains ambiguous. The end of the DNA is better explained by TRBJ2-7, so the J call may be wrong. Germline-derived CDR1 and CDR2 are SGHNT and YYREEE (reference sequence). The CDR3 covers 14 residues.

The V gene is TRBV25-1, the J gene TRBJ2-1; weak D call: TRBD1 (5 bases). V was pared by 4 bases and J by 5 bases, with 9 bases between. The germline V gene encodes CDR1 MGHDK and CDR2 SYGVNS. There are 13 residues in the CDR3. Here the CDR3 reads CASSGTFDNEQFF. Here the CDR3 DNA reads TGTGCCAGCAGTGGGACATTTGACAATGAGCAGTTCTTC.

V is TRBV5-1 and J is TRBJ2-3, with D possibly matching TRBD2 (6 bases). Germline-derived CDR1 and CDR2 are SGHRS and YFSETQ. This CDR3 comprises 15 residues. Trimming pared 0 bases from V and 4 bases from J, leaving 12 bases between. The CDR3, as DNA: TGCGCCAGCAGCTTGGTAGCCCGCGGGGCAGATACGCAGTATTTT. This codes for CASSLVARGADTQYF.

This clone occurred a few times. V gene TRBV5-1 combines with J gene TRBJ2-2; 10 positions agree with TRBD1. The germline V gene encodes CDR1 SGHRS and CDR2 YFSETQ. V shed 2 bases, J shed 7 bases, and the junction held 5 bases outside the gene matches. The length of the CDR3 is 15 residues. The CDR3 region is CASSLTGQGDGELFF. As DNA, the CDR3 is TGCGCCAGCAGCTTAACCGGACAGGGGGACGGGGAGCTGTTTTTT.

This clone was counted a few times. This chain joins TRBV2 and TRBJ2-1; a weak D match, TRBD2 (6 bases). The CDR3 spans 15 residues. The germline V gene encodes CDR1 SNHLY and CDR2 FYNNEI. V was clipped by 6 bases and J by 1 base, with 13 bases between them. This CDR3 reads CASRPGLPSYNEQFF. Here the CDR3 DNA reads TGTGCCAGCAGACCGGGACTCCCATCCTACAATGAGCAGTTCTTC.

The chain carries TRBV10-3 and TRBJ2-7; D unresolved. Per the germline V gene, CDR1 is ENHRY and CDR2 is SYGVKD. V was trimmed by 3 bases and J by 3 bases, leaving 9 bases between them. There are 13 residues in the CDR3. The CDR3 sequence: CAISDGVSYEQYF. The DNA of the CDR3 is TGTGCCATCAGTGATGGGGTTAGCTACGAGCAGTACTTC.